The rows below give T cell receptor beta chains drawn from one sample of a study of CD8 T cells in Susac syndrome. TCRdb fed the immunoSEQ multiplex PCR reads into MiXCR, producing one record per CDR3 protein. The sample includes about 210,000 distinct CDR3 sequences, approximately 93% of them seen just once. Sequences were obtained from CD4+ T cells from PBMCs. The receptors shown here come from a human donor in good health. The conserved cysteine and the conserved F or W are not part of the CDR3 here.

>TRBV18|TRBJ1-2
ASSPEAGGVYGYT
>TRBV7-9|TRBJ2-3
ASSLFSWTDTQY
>TRBV3-1|TRBJ2-7
ASSQELVGLDEQY
>TRBV6-2/TRBV6-3|TRBJ1-2
ASRRDASGGYT
>TRBV7-3|TRBJ2-5
PSSRAGQETQY
>TRBV20-1|TRBJ2-2
SARRGLAGASGELF
>TRBV5-6|TRBJ1-5
ASSLERAGVSNQPQH
>TRBV19|TRBJ2-6
ASSMIDSGANVLT
>TRBV2|TRBJ1-3
ASSDKGISGNTIY
>TRBV5-6|TRBJ1-1
ASSLGGRGRTEAF
>TRBV6-1|TRBJ2-3
ASSALSGGTDTQY
>TRBV18|TRBJ1-5
ASSRSGLSNQPQH
>TRBV5-1|TRBJ2-1
ASSLVFSQYNEQF
>TRBV20-1|TRBJ2-2
SARRLAGAGELF
>TRBV28|TRBJ1-1
ASRNNGGGTEAF
>TRBV9|TRBJ2-7
ASSVGGNPYEQY
>TRBV11-1|TRBJ2-3
ASRRGPGLVSNTQY
>TRBV29-1|TRBJ2-4
SVRVPTGIQY